These 18 T cell receptor beta chains were sequenced from one sample in a study of blood T cell repertoires in COVID-19. The method was immunoSEQ multiplex PCR; TCRdb's version includes in-frame clones alone and lacks a portion of them. The repertoire consists of around 450,000 clones, with roughly 85% occurring once and the leading ten covering nearly 2%. The specimen was PBMCs or T cells enriched from blood (not recorded which). The receptors shown here come from a young woman with acute COVID-19.

The chain carries TRBV18 and TRBJ1-2, with 7 bases that match TRBD1. V lost 0 bases, J lost 6 bases, and 4 bases stayed unmatched. CDR1 is KGHSH, CDR2 LQKENI, per germline. This CDR3 is built from 14 residues. CDR3 sequence (DNA): TGTGCCAGCTCACCACCGTCCCAGGGGGATGGCTACACCTTC. Its translation: CASSPPSQGDGYTF.

The gene calls are TRBV7-2 and TRBJ1-2; D not resolved. The CDR3 contains 14 residues. V dropped 2 bases and J dropped 6 bases, with 13 bases sitting between them. Germline lookup yields CDR1 SGHTA and CDR2 FQGNSA. CDR3 bases: TGTGCCAGCAGCTTACTTACCGACTTGAATGGCTACACCTTC. As protein: CASSLLTDLNGYTF.

The V and J genes are TRBV9 and TRBJ1-1; 7 positions match TRBD1. Unmatched junction bases numbered 6, after V lost 0 bases and J lost 4 bases. This CDR3 spans 15 amino acids. The germline CDR1 and CDR2 sequences are SGDLS and YYNGEE. DNA of the CDR3: TGTGCCAGCAGCGTAGGGACAGGCTTTCCCACTGAAGCTTTCTTT. Translated: CASSVGTGFPTEAFF.

This chain connects TRBV28 to TRBJ2-7; D not certain. V was clipped by 6 bases and J by 5 bases, with 8 bases between them. Germline V gene lookup returns CDR1 MDHEN and CDR2 SYDVKM. The CDR3 spans 11 residues. CDR3 protein: CASSFYHEQYF. The CDR3 coding sequence is TGTGCCAGCAGCTTCTACCACGAGCAGTACTTC. Full variable domain (missing parts from reference TRBV28 and TRBJ2-7): DVKVTQSSRYLVKRTGEKVFLECVQDMDHENMFWYRQDPGLGLRLIYFSYDVKMKEKGDIPEGYSVSREKKERFSLILESASTNQTSMYLCASSFYHEQYFGPGTRLTVT.

The gene calls are TRBV9 and TRBJ2-2; no clear D. The length of the CDR3 is 14 residues. The germline V gene has CDR1 SGDLS and CDR2 YYNGEE. V lost 4 bases, J lost 3 bases, and 10 bases lay in between. Here the CDR3 DNA reads TGTGCCAGCAGCACCCTACCGGACACCGGGGAGCTGTTTTTT. Amino acids: CASSTLPDTGELFF.

The J gene is TRBJ2-5, the V gene TRBV6-6; 10 nucleotides align to TRBD2. J lost 5 bases, V lost 5 bases, and 14 bases had no gene match. Germline assignment: CDR1 MNHNY and CDR2 SVGAGI (reference sequence). CDR3 length: 17 residues. This CDR3 reads CASSHRRVAGGSETQYF. CDR3 coding DNA: TGTGCCAGCAGTCACCGAAGGGTAGCGGGGGGATCCGAGACCCAGTACTTC.

This clone was observed once. This chain joins TRBV11-3 and TRBJ2-2, with 8 bases that match TRBD1. CDR1 SGHNT and CDR2 YENEEA come from the germline V gene. V lost 0 bases to trimming and J lost 6 bases; unmatched junction nucleotides: 3. There are 15 residues in the CDR3. CDR3 coding DNA: TGTGCCAGCAGCTTAGACAGGGGGCTGGCCGGGGAGCTGTTTTTT. Translated: CASSLDRGLAGELFF.

The rearrangement uses TRBV5-1 and TRBJ2-5; 12 bases are shared with TRBD2. Germline trimming cut 5 bases from V and 2 bases from J; bases unmatched to any gene: 4. The CDR3 covers 15 residues. Germline CDR1 and CDR2: SGHRS and YFSETQ. The CDR3 sequence is CASSFGTSGQETQYF. The CDR3 region has the DNA TGCGCCAGCAGTTTCGGGACTAGCGGGCAAGAGACCCAGTACTTC.

This clone came up once. The chain recombines TRBV12-5 with TRBJ1-1, with 7 bases identical to TRBD1. This CDR3 contains 15 residues. The V and J ends lost 1 base and 2 bases, in that order; junction bases with no gene match: 4. Germline V gene lookup returns CDR1 LGHNT and CDR2 FRNRAP. DNA of the CDR3: TGTGCTAGTGGTTTGGGAGGGGGCGGAAACACTGAAGCTTTCTTT. Translation: CASGLGGGGNTEAFF.

The rearrangement joins TRBV3-1 (or the pseudogene TRBV3-2) to TRBJ2-2; TRBD2 matches at 10 bases. The CDR3 extends over 16 amino acids. Germline lookup yields CDR1 LGHDT and CDR2 YNNKEL (reference sequence). The ends lost 8 bases at V and 5 bases at J; junction bases unmatched: 11. Here the CDR3 reads CASANSGTSVTGELFF. In nucleotides, the CDR3 is TGTGCCAGCGCCAACTCGGGGACTAGCGTAACCGGGGAGCTGTTTTTT.

V and J are TRBV19 and TRBJ2-3; weak D call: TRBD2 (5 bases). This CDR3 contains 14 residues. Germline loops: CDR1 LNHDA, CDR2 SQIVND (reference sequence). Trimming cost V 7 bases and J 4 bases, with 15 bases left between them. The CDR3 region has the DNA TGTGCCAGTAACAGCGGAGTGGCGTCAGATACGCAGTATTTT. Its protein is CASNSGVASDTQYF.

The chain recombines TRBV4-2 with TRBJ1-1; 7 bases are shared with TRBD1. The CDR3 has 13 residues. Losses at the gene ends were 0 bases for V and 5 bases for J; bases not matched to a gene: 0. The germline gives CDR1 LGHNA, CDR2 YNFKEQ. CDR3 residues: CASSQDRGTEAFF. In nucleotides, the CDR3 is TGTGCCAGCAGCCAAGACAGGGGGACTGAAGCTTTCTTT.

The V and J genes are TRBV3-1 (or the pseudogene TRBV3-2) and TRBJ2-4, with 11 bases matching TRBD2. There are 18 residues in the CDR3. Germline CDR1 and CDR2: LGHDT and YNNKEL (reference sequence). V was pared by 1 base and J by 8 bases, with 13 bases of the junction left unmatched. CDR3 nucleotide sequence: TGTGCCAGCAGCCAAGGAAGTTGGCTAGCGGGAGGAGGAGACATTCAGTACTTC. This gives the protein CASSQGSWLAGGGDIQYF.

This clone was seen a single time. The chain has TRBV28 and TRBJ2-5; D may be TRBD1 (5 bases). The CDR3 totals 14 residues. Germline lookup yields CDR1 MDHEN and CDR2 SYDVKM. V was clipped by 5 bases and J by 3 bases, with 13 bases between them. The CDR3 reads CASSPTDIKETQYF. The CDR3 DNA follows: TGTGCCAGCAGTCCAACGGACATCAAAGAGACCCAGTACTTC.

The rearrangement uses TRBV7-9 and TRBJ2-5; possible D gene TRBD1, 6 bases. The CDR3 has 16 residues. CDR1 SEHNR and CDR2 FQNEAQ come from the germline V gene (reference sequence). Trimming took off 1 base at V and 3 bases at J, with 15 bases between the two ends. In DNA form, the CDR3 reads TGTGCCAGCAGCTTAGTTGCTGTCGAGGGGGAAGAGACCCAGTACTTC. Encoded protein: CASSLVAVEGEETQYF. The full variable domain, with the rest looked up from reference TRBV7-9 and TRBJ2-5, is DTGVSQNPRHKITKRGQNVTFRCDPISEHNRLYWYRQTLGQGPEFLTYFQNEAQLEKSRLLSDRFSAERPKGSFSTLEIQRTEQGDSAMYLCASSLVAVEGEETQYFGPGTRLLVL.

The chain combines TRBV24-1 with TRBJ1-2, with 7 positions matching TRBD1. The CDR3 is 14 amino acids. Germline assignment: CDR1 KGHDR and CDR2 SFDVKD. Trimming at V came to 3 bases and at J to 6 bases, leaving 6 bases not matched to a gene. CDR3 sequence reads: CATSDNTGTDGYTF. The CDR3 DNA reads as TGTGCCACCAGTGATAACACCGGGACAGATGGCTACACCTTC.

The genes are TRBV7-9 and TRBJ1-1; D might be TRBD1 (6 bases). The CDR3 is 15 amino acids. Germline CDR1 reads SEHNR; CDR2 reads FQNEAQ (reference sequence). V was trimmed by 5 bases and J by 1 base, leaving 14 bases between them. The CDR3 loop is CASSTRTAKNTEAFF. Here the CDR3 DNA reads TGTGCCAGCAGCACCAGGACAGCCAAGAACACTGAAGCTTTCTTT.

This clone is a singleton in its sample. The chain recombines TRBV4-3 with TRBJ2-7, with a tentative D call TRBD1 (6 bases). This CDR3 contains 15 residues. The germline V gene has CDR1 LGHNA and CDR2 YSLEER. V dropped 4 bases and J dropped 0 bases, with 13 bases sitting between them. The CDR3 DNA sequence: TGCGCCAGCAGCCCGAGGAGAGGGGGCTCCTACGAGCAGTACTTC. Translated: CASSPRRGGSYEQYF.